This T cell receptor beta chain is drawn from a study of CD8+CD57+ T cells in acquired aplastic anemia. CDR1 is DFQATT, CDR2 SNEGSKA, per germline (reference sequence). CDR3 size: 13 residues. V lost 3 bases and J lost 3, with 12 bases in between. This clonotype has only a few counts. An expansion of CD8+CD57+ cells by flow cytometry had been shown in patients chosen for sequencing. TCR beta VDJ and CDR3 profiling used genomic DNA as template. Each CDR3 protein is one row after TCRdb ran MiXCR on the reads. The data contain 180,000 or so distinct CDR3 sequences, approximately 48% of them seen just once; the ten biggest clones take up 1.8%.

The chain recombines TRBV20-1 with TRBJ2-7; TRBD1 or TRBD2 may be the D gene (6 bases each). The sequence came from a human donor with aplastic anemia. Sequencing was carried out using sorted CD4+, CD8+, or CD8+CD57+ T cells (not recorded which) from PBMCs. The CDR3 sequence is CSASRGAHYEQYF. The CDR3 region has the DNA TGCAGTGCTAGTAGGGGGGCACACTACGAGCAGTACTTC.